The 32 T cell receptor beta chains reported below all come from one sample, sequenced in a study of shared clonotypes between healthy human individuals. Method: immunoSEQ multiplex PCR; TCRdb's copy keeps in-frame clones and lacks some. The sample yields under 1,100,000 clones, more than 65% seen once. The sequenced sample consisted of memory CD4+ T cells sorted from blood. The subset: CD45RA-negative fraction. Receptors originate from a man aged 18 to 30 in good health.

This chain connects TRBV5-1 to TRBJ1-3, with 7 nucleotides matching TRBD1. From germline, CDR1 is SGHRS and CDR2 YFSETQ. CDR3 length: 16 amino acids. J gave up 1 base and V 4 bases, and 8 bases lay outside the gene matches. The chain's CDR3 is CASSPGQAMSGNTIYF. In DNA, the CDR3 is TGCGCCAGCAGCCCCGGACAGGCTATGTCTGGAAACACCATATATTTT.

The chain carries TRBV6-5 and TRBJ2-7; 9 bases are shared with TRBD1. CDR3 size: 13 residues. Germline assignment: CDR1 MNHEY and CDR2 SVGAGI. V shed 2 bases, J shed 5 bases, and the junction held 1 base outside the gene matches. DNA of the CDR3: TGTGCCAGCAGTTACGGGACAGGGCACGAGCAGTACTTC. It yields the protein CASSYGTGHEQYF.

J is TRBJ2-3 and V is TRBV10-3, with 8 bases lining up with TRBD1. Germline trimming cut 3 bases from V and 0 bases from J; bases unmatched to any gene: 5. Germline V gives CDR1 ENHRY, CDR2 SYGVKD. This CDR3 region has 16 residues. The CDR3 loop reads CAISDRTGRSTDTQYF. In DNA, the CDR3 is TGTGCCATCAGTGACCGGACAGGGAGGAGCACAGATACGCAGTATTTT.

This chain connects TRBV6-5 to TRBJ2-7; D gene unclear. The CDR3 is 16 residues long. From germline, CDR1 is MNHEY and CDR2 SVGAGI. V lost 3 bases and J lost 0, with 15 bases in between. In DNA form, the CDR3 reads TGTGCCAGCAGTTATTCCCAGGCCTTGAGCTCCTACGAGCAGTACTTC. This gives the protein CASSYSQALSSYEQYF.

This clone was seen a few times. The genes are TRBV5-6 and TRBJ2-5; the match to TRBD2 covers 14 bases. This CDR3 contains 17 residues. Germline CDR1 is SGHDT and CDR2 is YYEEEE. V trimming: 5 bases; J trimming: 1 base; junction bases outside the gene matches: 7. In nucleotides, the CDR3 is TGTGCCAGCAGTAGTACCGGGACTAGCGGGGGCCAAGAGACCCAGTACTTC. Its translation: CASSSTGTSGGQETQYF.

The V call is TRBV5-4, the J call TRBJ2-1; D ambiguous. The CDR3 has 14 amino acids. The V gene's germline CDR1 is SGHNT and CDR2 YYREEE (reference sequence). V lost 4 bases and J lost 4, with 12 bases in between. The CDR3 spells CASSSLVLYNEQFF. CDR3 DNA sequence: TGTGCCAGCAGCAGCCTGGTTCTATACAATGAGCAGTTCTTC.

The chain combines TRBV9 with TRBJ2-1; D remains unclear. The V gene's germline CDR1 is SGDLS and CDR2 YYNGEE. This CDR3 spans 14 amino acids. V was trimmed by 3 bases and J by 4 bases, leaving 11 bases between them. The CDR3 is CASSGHRKYNEQFF. In nucleotides, the CDR3 is TGTGCCAGCAGCGGCCACCGGAAATACAATGAGCAGTTCTTC.

V is TRBV5-4 and J is TRBJ2-7; the match to TRBD1 covers 8 bases. Losses at the gene ends were 3 bases for V and 6 bases for J; bases not matched to a gene: 8. Per the germline V gene, CDR1 is SGHNT and CDR2 is YYREEE (reference sequence). The CDR3 sequence is 14 residues long. The CDR3 DNA reads as TGTGCCAGCAGCTCAGAGGGACAGGCCATCGAGCAGTACTTC. Translation: CASSSEGQAIEQYF. Together with reference TRBV5-4 and TRBJ2-7, the CDR3 gives the full variable domain: ETGVTQSPTHLIKTRGQQVTLRCSSQSGHNTVSWYQQALGQGPQFIFQYYREEENGRGNFPPRFSGLQFPNYSSELNVNALELDDSALYLCASSSEGQAIEQYFGPGTRLTVT.

V gene TRBV6-1 combines with J gene TRBJ2-3; 8 positions agree with TRBD2. Germline V gene lookup returns CDR1 MNHNS and CDR2 SASEGT. V lost 11 bases to trimming and J lost 1 base; unmatched junction nucleotides: 8. The CDR3 is 14 amino acids. CDR3 residues: CAAPSGPGTDTQYF. The CDR3 region has the DNA TGTGCCGCCCCTAGCGGGCCGGGCACAGATACGCAGTATTTT.

This rearrangement joins TRBV7-2 to TRBJ2-1, with 11 bases that match TRBD2. Germline V gene sequence: CDR1 SGHTA, CDR2 FQGNSA. CDR3 length: 15 residues. The V and J ends lost 3 bases and 6 bases, in that order; junction bases with no gene match: 4. The DNA of the CDR3 is TGTGCCAGCAGCTTCGGTAGCGGGGGGGCCAATGAGCAGTTCTTC. Encoded protein: CASSFGSGGANEQFF.

This clone has only a few counts. The rearrangement joins TRBV4-1 to TRBJ1-5; D gene ambiguous. This CDR3 comprises 15 residues. Germline V gives CDR1 MGHRA, CDR2 YSYEKL. V was clipped by 5 bases and J by 4 bases, with 15 bases between them. CDR3 bases: TGCGCCAGCAGCGGTCAGGTTTTGGGAAATCAGCCCCAGCATTTT. Residues: CASSGQVLGNQPQHF.

This rearrangement joins TRBV7-8 to TRBJ2-5, with 10 bases lining up with TRBD2. J lost 2 bases, V lost 3 bases, and 6 bases had no gene match. CDR3 size: 16 residues. Germline CDR1 is SGHVS and CDR2 is FQNEAQ. The DNA of the CDR3 is TGTGCCAGCAGCTTCTCTAGCGGGAGTTCACAAGAGACCCAGTACTTC. It is translated as CASSFSSGSSQETQYF.

This chain connects TRBV11-3 to TRBJ2-1; no firm D call. The CDR3 length is 14 residues. Trimming took 1 base from V and 3 from J, leaving 7 bases between them. From germline, CDR1 is SGHNT and CDR2 YENEEA. Here the CDR3 reads CASSLGLYYNEQFF. The CDR3 DNA is TGTGCCAGCAGCTTAGGTCTATACTACAATGAGCAGTTCTTC.

CDR3 nucleotides: TGTGCCAGCAGTTATAGGACAGGGAGTAACTATGGCTACACCTTC. Amino acid sequence: CASSYRTGSNYGYTF. The chain recombines TRBV6-5 with TRBJ1-2, with TRBD1 matching over 8 bases. In germline, CDR1 is MNHEY, CDR2 SVGAGI. The CDR3 loop spans 15 amino acids. Germline trimming cut 3 bases from V and 1 base from J; bases unmatched to any gene: 4.

The chain links TRBV4-1 to TRBJ2-2, with D unclear. Germline-derived CDR1 and CDR2 are MGHRA and YSYEKL. V was clipped by 0 bases and J by 6 bases, with 8 bases between them. The CDR3 is 14 residues long. The CDR3 loop is CASSQDRLSGELFF. The CDR3 nucleotides read TGCGCCAGCAGCCAAGATCGACTTTCCGGGGAGCTGTTTTTT.

The rearrangement links TRBV5-1 to TRBJ2-1; TRBD2 is a possible D gene (7 bases). This CDR3 region has 13 residues. V lost 5 bases and J lost 8, with 14 bases in between. Germline loops: CDR1 SGHRS, CDR2 YFSETQ. The CDR3, as DNA: TGCGCCAGCAGGGGGACGGGGGGCGATGAGCAGTTCTTC. This codes for CASRGTGGDEQFF. Looking up the rest from reference TRBV5-1 and TRBJ2-1 gives the full variable domain: KAGVTQTPRYLIKTRGQQVTLSCSPISGHRSVSWYQQTPGQGLQFLFEYFSETQRNKGNFPGRFSGRQFSNSRSEMNVSTLELGDSALYLCASRGTGGDEQFFGPGTRLTVL.

The J gene is TRBJ2-3, the V gene TRBV14; 15 nucleotides agree with TRBD2. V was clipped by 5 bases and J by 4 bases; unmatched bases: 7. Germline CDR1 reads SGHDN; CDR2 reads FVKESK. The CDR3 covers 17 residues. Here the CDR3 DNA reads TGTGCCAGCAGCAATGGGACTAGCGGGAGGCGAGCAGATACGCAGTATTTT. It translates to CASSNGTSGRRADTQYF. The full variable domain, with the rest looked up from reference TRBV14 and TRBJ2-3, is EAGVTQFPSHSVIEKGQTVTLRCDPISGHDNLYWYRRVMGKEIKFLLHFVKESKQDESGMPNNRFLAERTGGTYSTLKVQPAELEDSGVYFCASSNGTSGRRADTQYFGPGTRLTVL.

The chain carries TRBV7-9 and TRBJ2-5; TRBD2 is a possible D gene (5 bases). CDR1 and CDR2 (germline): SEHNR, FQNEAQ (reference sequence). This CDR3 has 14 amino acids. Trimming shortened V by 3 bases and J by 7 bases, and 15 bases separated the two germline ends. The CDR3 region is CASSFRGGLVTQYF. For the CDR3, the DNA is TGTGCCAGCAGCTTCCGAGGCGGGCTTGTGACCCAGTACTTC.

V and J are TRBV28 and TRBJ2-5; 8 bases are shared with TRBD1. J was trimmed by 1 base and V by 1 base; bases with no gene match: 8. CDR1 is MDHEN and CDR2 is SYDVKM in the germline V gene. The CDR3 sequence is 17 residues long. The chain's CDR3 is CASSLFGAGGLQETQYF. CDR3 in DNA: TGTGCCAGCAGTTTATTTGGGGCAGGGGGCCTCCAAGAGACCCAGTACTTC.

The V gene is TRBV19, the J gene TRBJ1-3, with 8 nucleotides matching TRBD1. Germline CDR1 reads LNHDA; CDR2 reads SQIVND (reference sequence). J lost 4 bases, V lost 7 bases, and 9 bases had no gene match. The CDR3 contains 15 residues. CDR3 sequence (DNA): TGTGCCAGTATCCATCAGGGGGCTCACGGAAACACCATATATTTT. Translation: CASIHQGAHGNTIYF.

The genes are TRBV27 and TRBJ2-5, with 11 bases identical to TRBD2. Trimming cost V 4 bases and J 2 bases; bases outside gene matches: 3. CDR1 MNHEY and CDR2 SMNVEV come from the germline V gene (reference sequence). CDR3 length equals 15 residues. Here the CDR3 reads CASSSWTSGQETQYF. The CDR3 nucleotides read TGTGCCAGCAGTTCATGGACTAGCGGGCAAGAGACCCAGTACTTC.

The chain combines TRBV7-9 with TRBJ1-3, with D possibly being TRBD1 (5 bases). Between the trimmed V and J ends, which lost 3 bases and 4 bases, there was a span of 19 bases. CDR1 is SEHNR and CDR2 is FQNEAQ in the germline V gene (reference sequence). The CDR3 is 17 amino acids. The CDR3 DNA is TGTGCCAGCAGCTTTGGTCGCTCGGGGCAGGTCGGAAACACCATATATTTT. Its protein is CASSFGRSGQVGNTIYF.

The chain combines TRBV20-1 with TRBJ2-3; no clear D gene. The V and J ends lost 5 bases and 6 bases respectively, with 9 bases between them. Germline lookup yields CDR1 DFQATT and CDR2 SNEGSKA (reference sequence). The CDR3 consists of 11 residues. CDR3 in amino acids: CSALKGDTQYF. CDR3 nucleotides: TGCAGTGCTCTGAAGGGTGATACGCAGTATTTT.

V usage is TRBV6-6 and J usage is TRBJ1-1, with 9 bases aligning to TRBD1. Per germline, CDR1 MNHNY and CDR2 SVGAGI (reference sequence). Losses at the gene ends were 8 bases for V and 0 bases for J; bases not matched to a gene: 7. The CDR3 extends over 15 amino acids. The CDR3 reads CASSRTGDMNTEAFF. CDR3 in DNA: TGTGCCAGCTCCAGGACAGGGGACATGAACACTGAAGCTTTCTTT.

The sample holds many counts of this clone. Other DNA sequences in this specimen translate into the identical CDR3. The rearrangement joins TRBV18 to TRBJ1-1; a weak D match, TRBD1 (6 bases). Germline V gives CDR1 KGHSH, CDR2 LQKENI. This CDR3 region has 14 residues. Trimming removed 1 base from V and 2 bases from J, with 8 bases in between. The CDR3 nucleotides read TGTGCCAGCTCACCACAGGGGGGAAACACTGAAGCTTTCTTT. It codes for CASSPQGGNTEAFF.

This clone was detected a few times. This chain connects TRBV27 to TRBJ2-5; 12 bases align to TRBD1. V lost 4 bases and J lost 5; bases outside the gene matches: 8. Per the germline V gene, CDR1 is MNHEY and CDR2 is SMNVEV (reference sequence). This CDR3 contains 16 residues. CDR3 sequence: CASSSGTGGGWETQYF. As DNA, the CDR3 is TGTGCCAGCAGTTCCGGGACAGGGGGCGGTTGGGAGACCCAGTACTTC.

There are a few counts of this clone. The chain carries TRBV7-2 and TRBJ1-1, with D possibly matching TRBD1 (5 bases). The CDR3 is 12 residues long. Germline V gene data show CDR1 as SGHTA and CDR2 as FQGNSA. V lost 0 bases and J 11 bases, leaving 10 bases between the germline ends. The CDR3 sequence: CASSLATVKAFF. In nucleotides, the CDR3 is TGTGCCAGCAGCTTAGCGACAGTGAAGGCTTTCTTT.

V gene TRBV7-2 combines with J gene TRBJ2-7, with 7 nucleotides matching TRBD1. Per the germline V gene, CDR1 is SGHTA and CDR2 is FQGNSA. With 5 bases clipped from V and 0 bases from J, the junction kept 7 bases outside the gene matches. This CDR3 has 15 residues. CDR3 in amino acids: CASSTTGLSSYEQYF. CDR3 coding DNA: TGTGCCAGCAGCACGACAGGGCTCAGCTCCTACGAGCAGTACTTC. The full variable domain, rest sourced from reference TRBV7-2 and TRBJ2-7, is GAGVSQSPSNKVTEKGKDVELRCDPISGHTALYWYRQSLGQGLEFLIYFQGNSAPDKSGLPSDRFSAERTGGSVSTLTIQRTQQEDSAVYLCASSTTGLSSYEQYFGPGTRLTVT.

V is TRBV10-3 and J is TRBJ2-5; no reliable D call. Trimming took 0 bases from V and 5 from J, leaving 10 bases between them. The CDR3 extends over 14 amino acids. Germline CDR1 and CDR2: ENHRY and SYGVKD. The CDR3 DNA sequence: TGTGCCATCAGTGAGTCAAGGGCTATGGAGACCCAGTACTTC. Protein: CAISESRAMETQYF.

The chain employs TRBV9 and TRBJ2-7; D is unresolved. The CDR3 is made up of 14 amino acids. Germline assignment: CDR1 SGDLS and CDR2 YYNGEE. The V and J ends lost 0 bases and 6 bases respectively, with 13 bases between them. The CDR3 loop is CASSVDSLAIEQYF. Written as DNA, the CDR3 is TGTGCCAGCAGCGTAGACAGTCTGGCTATCGAGCAGTACTTC.

The chain has TRBV21-1 and TRBJ2-5; the table gives TRBD2 as D, unverified against the DNA. TRBV21-1 is a pseudogene locus. This CDR3 has 16 residues. The CDR3 bases are TGTGCCAGCAGCACACCTCGGGGGGCGACGGTGGAGACCCAGTACTTC. This gives the protein CASSTPRGATVETQYF.

This chain connects TRBV5-5 to TRBJ2-7, with 10 bases fitting TRBD2. V dropped 1 base and J dropped 6; count of bases not matched to a gene: 7. CDR1 and CDR2 (germline): SGHKS, YYEKEE (reference sequence). The CDR3 runs 15 residues. The CDR3 nucleotides read TGTGCCAGCAGCTTGTCTAGCGGGAGTTCAGGCGAGCAGTACTTC. This codes for CASSLSSGSSGEQYF.